The TCR beta chain under discussion was sequenced for a study of a mutant IDH1 vaccine in newly diagnosed glioma. Overall study: Week 35 held visit V12, while week 47 held visit V13.

Some clones are missing from TCRdb's copy, which holds only in-frame ones; the method was immunoSEQ multiplex PCR. The sample lists fewer than 95,000 clones, approximately 75% occurring once. V gave up 1 base and J gave up 7 bases, with 11 bases separating them. Germline CDR1 and CDR2: SGHTA and FQGNSA. The CDR3 runs 15 residues. Time point given: week 47, end of study. All doses held 300 ug of mutant IDH1 20-mer peptide, with topical imiquimod. This clone appeared a single time. Antigen specificity is unknown. This material consisted of PBMCs, taken from a glioma patient whose treatment included an IDH1 peptide vaccine. The receptor comes from a man aged 35 to 55 with glioma. The chain couples TRBV7-2 to TRBJ1-6; TRBD1 is a possible D gene (5 bases). The CDR3 region is CASSLGQGLNSPLHF. The DNA of the CDR3 is TGTGCCAGCAGCTTAGGGCAGGGTCTCAATTCACCCCTCCACTTT. The whole variable domain, remainder taken from reference TRBV7-2 and TRBJ1-6, is GAGVSQSPSNKVTEKGKDVELRCDPISGHTALYWYRQSLGQGLEFLIYFQGNSAPDKSGLPSDRFSAERTGGSVSTLTIQRTQQEDSAVYLCASSLGQGLNSPLHFGNGTRLTVT.